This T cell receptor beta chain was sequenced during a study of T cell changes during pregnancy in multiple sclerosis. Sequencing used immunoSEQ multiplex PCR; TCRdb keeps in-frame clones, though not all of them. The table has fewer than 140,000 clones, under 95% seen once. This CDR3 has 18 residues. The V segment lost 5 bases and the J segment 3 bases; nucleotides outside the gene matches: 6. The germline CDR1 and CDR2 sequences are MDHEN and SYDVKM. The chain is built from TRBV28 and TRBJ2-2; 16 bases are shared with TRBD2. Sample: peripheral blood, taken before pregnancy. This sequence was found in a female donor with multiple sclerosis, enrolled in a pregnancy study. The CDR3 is CASSPAGLAGGYTGELFF. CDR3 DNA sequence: TGTGCCAGCAGTCCCGCGGGACTAGCGGGAGGGTACACCGGGGAGCTGTTTTTT. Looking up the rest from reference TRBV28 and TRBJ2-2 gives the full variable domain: DVKVTQSSRYLVKRTGEKVFLECVQDMDHENMFWYRQDPGLGLRLIYFSYDVKMKEKGDIPEGYSVSREKKERFSLILESASTNQTSMYLCASSPAGLAGGYTGELFFGEGSRLTVL.